This T cell receptor beta chain was captured in a study of T cell clusters in autoimmune cytopenias. TRB was amplified from about 270 ng of peripheral blood genomic DNA per sample. General study results and limits: Primary autoimmune cytopenia patients seemingly lacked the physiological T cell clusters found in healthy donors.

The CDR3 has 15 amino acids. The germline V gene has CDR1 KGHSH and CDR2 LQKENI. Details on this clonotype: Its antigen is as yet unknown.

One tube held mixed TRB-A and TRB-B primer pools for touch-down PCR. Using the multiplex PCR reads, TCRdb records one entry per CDR3 protein without DNA. This table lists about 2,700 distinct CDR3 sequences. These data were also reused for a study on T cell repertoires in aging, cancer and after chemotherapy. From that paper: Donors were grouped into six age bands spanning 30 or younger through 70 or older. The repertoire data cannot show anything about immunological memory following chemotherapy.

This rearrangement joins TRBV18 to TRBJ1-3. This TCR was sampled from a human donor with an autoimmune cytopenia or autoimmune hepatitis (not recorded which). The material sequenced was peripheral blood. The CDR3 sequence is CASSPQSSSGNTIYF. The variable domain in full, with the rest retrieved from reference TRBV18 and TRBJ1-3, is NAGVMQNPRHLVRRRGQEARLRCSPMKGHSHVYWYRQLPEEGLKFMVYLQKENIIDESGMPKERFSAEFPKEGPSILRIQQVVRGDSAAYFCASSPQSSSGNTIYFGEGSWLTVV.